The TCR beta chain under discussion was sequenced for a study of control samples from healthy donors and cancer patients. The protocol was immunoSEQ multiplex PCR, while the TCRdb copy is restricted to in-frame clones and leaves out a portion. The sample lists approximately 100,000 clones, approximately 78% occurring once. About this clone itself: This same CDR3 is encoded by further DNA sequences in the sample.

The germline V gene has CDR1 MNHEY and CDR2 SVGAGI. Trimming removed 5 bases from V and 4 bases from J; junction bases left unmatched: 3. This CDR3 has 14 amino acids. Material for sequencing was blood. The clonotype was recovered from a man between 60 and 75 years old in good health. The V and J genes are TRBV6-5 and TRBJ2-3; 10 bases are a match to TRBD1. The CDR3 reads CASSPGQGADTQYF. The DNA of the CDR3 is TGTGCCAGCAGTCCTGGACAGGGGGCAGATACGCAGTATTTT.